Below, 24 T cell receptor beta chains from the same sample are listed, as sequenced in a study of cytomegalovirus exposure and HLA in healthy donors. Use of 60 Vbeta and 13 Jbeta primers characterized the PCR. Clones were sequenced by immunoSEQ multiplex PCR, and TCRdb holds only the in-frame ones, with some missing. This sample has 150,000 to 200,000 clones, with around 80% found just once. Source material: PBMCs. These receptors all come from a woman between 18 and 29 years old in good health and CMV-seropositive.

The V and J genes are TRBV4-3 and TRBJ1-4; possibly TRBD1 for D (6 bases). V lost 5 bases and J 4 bases, leaving 17 bases between the germline ends. The CDR3 spans 16 residues. The germline V gene encodes CDR1 LGHNA and CDR2 YSLEER. CDR3 amino acids: CASSARSSGVNEKLFF. Here the CDR3 DNA reads TGCGCCAGCAGCGCCCGTTCGTCAGGGGTTAATGAAAAACTGTTTTTT.

V gene TRBV5-1 combines with J gene TRBJ2-5; TRBD1 is a possible D gene (6 bases). V was cut by 5 bases and J by 4 bases, with 24 bases left in between. Germline CDR1 is SGHRS and CDR2 is YFSETQ. The CDR3 has 17 amino acids. The DNA for the CDR3 is TGCGCCAGCAGTCCTCTCTCTCCAGGGGAGCTGGGAGAGACCCAGTACTTC. The encoded protein is CASSPLSPGELGETQYF. The full variable domain, its missing parts supplied by reference TRBV5-1 and TRBJ2-5, is KAGVTQTPRYLIKTRGQQVTLSCSPISGHRSVSWYQQTPGQGLQFLFEYFSETQRNKGNFPGRFSGRQFSNSRSEMNVSTLELGDSALYLCASSPLSPGELGETQYFGPGTRLLVL.

The V gene is TRBV6-5, the J gene TRBJ2-6; D unclear. The CDR3 consists of 14 residues. V gave up 6 bases and J gave up 2 bases, with 8 bases separating them. CDR1 is MNHEY and CDR2 is SVGAGI in the germline V gene. Here the CDR3 reads CASSRTAGANVLTF. Written as DNA, the CDR3 is TGTGCCAGCAGCCGCACAGCTGGGGCCAACGTCCTGACTTTC.

This clone was counted only a few times. The chain couples TRBV7-8 to TRBJ1-6; D possibly corresponds to TRBD1 (5 bases). Trimming took off 5 bases at V and 5 bases at J, with 13 bases between the two ends. Germline V gene lookup returns CDR1 SGHVS and CDR2 FQNEAQ. CDR3 length equals 15 residues. The CDR3 spells CASSLRRGHNSPLHF. The CDR3 DNA reads TGTGCCAGCAGCCTCAGGAGGGGTCATAATTCACCCCTCCACTTT.

This chain uses TRBV6-1 with TRBJ2-5; D unclear. From germline, CDR1 is MNHNS and CDR2 SASEGT. This CDR3 has 12 residues. V dropped 4 bases and J dropped 4 bases, with 7 bases sitting between them. In DNA, the CDR3 is TGTGCCAGCAGTGTAACTGGAGAGACCCAGTACTTC. Its translation is CASSVTGETQYF.

The chain employs TRBV7-2 and TRBJ2-5; 11 bases map to TRBD2. From germline, CDR1 is SGHTA and CDR2 FQGNSA. The CDR3 covers 18 residues. J gave up 3 bases and V 7 bases, and 16 bases lay outside the gene matches. The CDR3 here is CASTSSVLVAGGKETQYF. The CDR3 bases are TGTGCCAGCACGTCTTCCGTTTTGGTAGCGGGGGGGAAAGAGACCCAGTACTTC.

The rearrangement uses TRBV7-2 and TRBJ2-2; 7 bases agree with TRBD2. CDR3 size: 16 residues. V was clipped by 5 bases and J by 4 bases; unmatched bases: 10. Germline V lookup: CDR1 SGHTA, CDR2 FQGNSA. Written as DNA, the CDR3 is TGTGCCAGCAGCAAGGGGCGCGGGGGACCCACCGGGGAGCTGTTTTTT. Residues: CASSKGRGGPTGELFF. The whole variable domain, remainder taken from reference TRBV7-2 and TRBJ2-2, is GAGVSQSPSNKVTEKGKDVELRCDPISGHTALYWYRQSLGQGLEFLIYFQGNSAPDKSGLPSDRFSAERTGGSVSTLTIQRTQQEDSAVYLCASSKGRGGPTGELFFGEGSRLTVL.

The chain recombines TRBV5-6 with TRBJ1-6, with 8 nucleotides matching TRBD1. CDR3 length: 15 residues. Per the germline V gene, CDR1 is SGHDT and CDR2 is YYEEEE. With 1 base clipped from V and 5 bases from J, the junction kept 2 bases outside the gene matches. The chain's CDR3 is CASSLRTGNNSPLHF. The CDR3 DNA sequence: TGTGCCAGCAGCTTGAGGACAGGGAATAATTCACCCCTCCACTTT.

This chain links TRBV5-4 with TRBJ1-6; tentatively, D is TRBD1 (5 bases). Trimming pared 6 bases from V and 0 bases from J, leaving 10 bases between. The CDR3 is made up of 15 amino acids. The germline V gene encodes CDR1 SGHNT and CDR2 YYREEE (reference sequence). CDR3 region: CASTRGGSYNSPLHF. DNA of the CDR3: TGTGCCAGCACTCGGGGGGGCTCCTATAATTCACCCCTCCACTTT.

Comments on this clone: Other DNA variants within this sample encode the same CDR3. V usage is TRBV18 and J usage is TRBJ1-2, with 7 bases identical to TRBD1. Unmatched junction bases numbered 2, after V lost 1 base and J lost 6 bases. CDR1 KGHSH and CDR2 LQKENI come from the germline V gene. The CDR3 is 13 amino acids. The DNA of the CDR3 is TGTGCCAGCTCACCACGACAGGGAGATGGCTACACCTTC. Protein sequence: CASSPRQGDGYTF.

This chain links TRBV19 with TRBJ1-1, with 7 nucleotides matching TRBD1. There are 14 residues in the CDR3. V shed 4 bases and J 4 bases; nucleotides not matched to a gene: 6. CDR1 is LNHDA, CDR2 SQIVND, per germline (reference sequence). As DNA, the CDR3 is TGTGCCAGTAGTAACGGCAGGGGGAGCACTGAAGCTTTCTTT. This encodes CASSNGRGSTEAFF.

V usage is TRBV4-3 and J usage is TRBJ1-1, with 10 positions matching TRBD1. CDR1 and CDR2 (germline): LGHNA, YSLEER. The CDR3 consists of 20 residues. The trim removed 3 bases at V and 1 base at J, leaving 17 bases unmatched. CDR3 DNA: TGCGCCAGCAGCCAGGCTCCCCGTTTCCGGGACAGGGGTTGGAACACTGAAGCTTTCTTT. This encodes CASSQAPRFRDRGWNTEAFF.

This clone appeared once. V and J are TRBV5-1 and TRBJ2-5; maybe TRBD2 (6 bases). CDR1 is SGHRS and CDR2 is YFSETQ in the germline V gene. The CDR3 has 16 amino acids. Trimming removed 0 bases from V and 0 bases from J, with 12 bases in between. The CDR3 loop is CASSLGLAPYQETQYF. The CDR3 DNA is TGCGCCAGCAGCTTGGGGCTAGCGCCTTACCAAGAGACCCAGTACTTC. Full variable domain (remainder filled in from reference TRBV5-1 and TRBJ2-5): KAGVTQTPRYLIKTRGQQVTLSCSPISGHRSVSWYQQTPGQGLQFLFEYFSETQRNKGNFPGRFSGRQFSNSRSEMNVSTLELGDSALYLCASSLGLAPYQETQYFGPGTRLLVL.

The chain employs TRBV5-1 and TRBJ2-5, with a weak D call TRBD2 (6 bases). This CDR3 has 13 amino acids. The germline gives CDR1 SGHRS, CDR2 YFSETQ. V lost 4 bases to trimming and J lost 2 bases, with 9 bases between them. This chain's CDR3 is CASSTRGQETQYF. As DNA, the CDR3 is TGCGCCAGCAGCACCCGGGGGCAAGAGACCCAGTACTTC.

The chain combines TRBV13 with TRBJ2-7; the D gene is possibly TRBD1 (6 bases). Germline loops: CDR1 PRHDT, CDR2 FYEKMQ (reference sequence). CDR3 length: 13 residues. V was shortened by 2 bases and J by 2 bases, with 7 bases between the two germline ends. The CDR3 DNA reads TGTGCCAGCAGCTTAAGGGGGACCTACGAGCAGTACGTC. Translated: CASSLRGTYEQYV.

This sequence joins TRBV7-9 and TRBJ2-5, with D tentatively TRBD2 (6 bases). Germline CDR1 and CDR2: SEHNR and FQNEAQ (reference sequence). This CDR3 is 12 amino acids long. V lost 6 bases, J lost 4 bases, and 9 bases lay in between. CDR3 nucleotides: TGTGCCAGCAGTATGGGGGGAGAGACCCAGTACTTC. The encoded protein is CASSMGGETQYF.

The gene calls are TRBV6-4 and TRBJ2-3; perhaps TRBD1 as D (5 bases). Germline assignment: CDR1 MRHNA and CDR2 SNTAGT. The CDR3 length is 15 residues. V lost 0 bases and J lost 4, with 11 bases in between. The CDR3 coding sequence is TGTGCCAGCAGTGACTCGAAGCAGGGTCCAGATACGCAGTATTTT. Amino acids: CASSDSKQGPDTQYF.

This clone was detected only a few times. The gene calls are TRBV28 and TRBJ1-1; D remains ambiguous. The CDR3 totals 16 residues. In germline, CDR1 is MDHEN, CDR2 SYDVKM. The ends were cut back, 6 bases at V and 5 bases at J, with 22 bases in the middle. This chain's CDR3 is CASRSVGVVHGTEAFF. The CDR3 nucleotides read TGTGCCAGCAGGTCCGTCGGGGTGGTCCACGGGACTGAAGCTTTCTTT.

V is TRBV5-6 and J is TRBJ2-7; D is perhaps TRBD1 (6 bases). Germline V gives CDR1 SGHDT, CDR2 YYEEEE. V lost 0 bases to trimming and J lost 2 bases, with 9 bases between them. This CDR3 region has 14 residues. The CDR3: CASSLGQAPYEQYF. CDR3 nucleotides: TGTGCCAGCAGCTTGGGACAGGCCCCCTACGAGCAGTACTTC.

The chain is built from TRBV9 and TRBJ1-1, with a tentative D call TRBD1 (6 bases). Germline assignment: CDR1 SGDLS and CDR2 YYNGEE. This CDR3 is 15 amino acids long. The V gene lost 3 bases and the J gene lost 7 bases, with 19 bases spanning the gap. In DNA, the CDR3 is TGTGCCAGCAGCGCCGGGGGAGGGGGGACCCTTGAAGCTTTCTTT. As protein: CASSAGGGGTLEAFF.

There are a few counts of this clone. The V and J genes are TRBV19 and TRBJ1-1; a possible D gene is TRBD1 (5 bases). CDR1 LNHDA and CDR2 SQIVND come from the germline V gene (reference sequence). V was pared by 7 bases and J by 8 bases, with 20 bases between. This CDR3 has 14 residues. The CDR3 DNA reads as TGTGCCAGTATTTCGAGACAGACACCTGGGGAAGCTTTCTTT. It encodes CASISRQTPGEAFF.

The chain recombines TRBV25-1 with TRBJ2-5; 10 nucleotides match TRBD2. From germline, CDR1 is MGHDK and CDR2 SYGVNS. Trimming removed 3 bases from V and 3 bases from J; junction bases left unmatched: 10. This CDR3 has 17 amino acids. DNA for the CDR3: TGTGCCAGCAGTGATGAGGCTAGCGGGGGAACCAAAGAGACCCAGTACTTC. Translating gives CASSDEASGGTKETQYF.

The J gene is TRBJ1-1, the V gene TRBV6-1; 9 bases are shared with TRBD1. The germline V gene encodes CDR1 MNHNS and CDR2 SASEGT. CDR3 length equals 14 residues. V dropped 7 bases and J dropped 4; count of bases not matched to a gene: 7. The CDR3 DNA reads as TGTGCCAGCACCGAACAGGGGGCACTCACTGAAGCTTTCTTT. This codes for CASTEQGALTEAFF.

The rearrangement joins TRBV7-9 to TRBJ1-2; 9 nucleotides align to TRBD1. The germline gives CDR1 SEHNR, CDR2 FQNEAQ (reference sequence). Trimming cost V 5 bases and J 7 bases; bases outside gene matches: 5. The CDR3 loop spans 13 amino acids. CDR3 nucleotide sequence: TGTGCCAGCAGCCTTAAGGGACAGGGTGGCTACACCTTC. Protein product: CASSLKGQGGYTF.